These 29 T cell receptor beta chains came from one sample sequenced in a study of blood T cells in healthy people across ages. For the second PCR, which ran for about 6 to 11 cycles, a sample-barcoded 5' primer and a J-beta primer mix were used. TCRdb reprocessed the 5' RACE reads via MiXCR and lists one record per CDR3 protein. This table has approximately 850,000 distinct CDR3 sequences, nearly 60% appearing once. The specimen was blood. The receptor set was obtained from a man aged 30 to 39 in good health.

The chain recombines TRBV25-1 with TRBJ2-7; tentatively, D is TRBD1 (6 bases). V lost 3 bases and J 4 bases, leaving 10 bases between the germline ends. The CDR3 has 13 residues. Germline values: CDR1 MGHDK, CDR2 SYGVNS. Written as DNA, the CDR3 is TGTGCCAGCAGTGAGGCAGGGGAATACGAGCAGTACTTC. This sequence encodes CASSEAGEYEQYF.

The CDR3 loop reads CASSEAHRNTIYF. Written as DNA, the CDR3 is TGTGCCAGCAGTGAAGCTCACAGAAACACCATATATTTT. The gene calls are TRBV6-1 and TRBJ1-3; no clear D gene. V was pared by 0 bases and J by 5 bases, with 5 bases between. This CDR3 has 13 amino acids. Germline CDR1 MNHNS, CDR2 SASEGT.

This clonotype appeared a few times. CDR3 region: CASSVGLAGGHYEQYF. In nucleotides, the CDR3 is TGTGCCAGCAGTGTGGGTTTAGCGGGAGGGCACTACGAGCAGTACTTC. V is TRBV28 and J is TRBJ2-4, with 11 bases that match TRBD2. The end of the DNA is better explained by TRBJ2-7, so the J call may be wrong. This CDR3 region has 16 residues. Germline V gene data show CDR1 as MDHEN and CDR2 as SYDVKM.

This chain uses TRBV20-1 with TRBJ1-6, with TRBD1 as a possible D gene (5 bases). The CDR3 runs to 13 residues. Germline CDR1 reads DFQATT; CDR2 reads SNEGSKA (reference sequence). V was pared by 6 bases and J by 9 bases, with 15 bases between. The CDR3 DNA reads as TGCAGTGCGCAAGGGGTGCGGGGTTCACCCCTCCACTTT. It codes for CSAQGVRGSPLHF.

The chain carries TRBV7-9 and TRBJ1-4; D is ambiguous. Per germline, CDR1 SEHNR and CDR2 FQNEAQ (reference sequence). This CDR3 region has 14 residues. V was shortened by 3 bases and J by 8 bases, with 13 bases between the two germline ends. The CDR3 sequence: CASSFFREDEKLFF. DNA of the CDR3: TGTGCCAGCAGCTTCTTCAGAGAGGACGAAAAACTGTTTTTT.

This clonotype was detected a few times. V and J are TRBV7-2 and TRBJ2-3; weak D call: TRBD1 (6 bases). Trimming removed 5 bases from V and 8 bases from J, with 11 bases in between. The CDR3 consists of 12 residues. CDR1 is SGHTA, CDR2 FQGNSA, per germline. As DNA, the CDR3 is TGTGCCAGCAGCCCCAGGGGTGGTACGCAGTATTTT. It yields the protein CASSPRGGTQYF.

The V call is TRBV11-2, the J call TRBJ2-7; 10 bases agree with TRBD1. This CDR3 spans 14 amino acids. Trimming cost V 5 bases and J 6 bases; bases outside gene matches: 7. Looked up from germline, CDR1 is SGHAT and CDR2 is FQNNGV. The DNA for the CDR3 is TGTGCCAGCAGCCACCGGGACAGGGGTGGCGAGCAGTACTTC. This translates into CASSHRDRGGEQYF.

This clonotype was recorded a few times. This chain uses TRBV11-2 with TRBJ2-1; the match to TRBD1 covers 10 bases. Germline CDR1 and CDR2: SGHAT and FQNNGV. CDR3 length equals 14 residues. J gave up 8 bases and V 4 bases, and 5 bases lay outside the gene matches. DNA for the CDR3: TGTGCCAGCAGCTCCCGACAGGGGGCTGATGAGCAGTTCTTC. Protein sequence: CASSSRQGADEQFF.

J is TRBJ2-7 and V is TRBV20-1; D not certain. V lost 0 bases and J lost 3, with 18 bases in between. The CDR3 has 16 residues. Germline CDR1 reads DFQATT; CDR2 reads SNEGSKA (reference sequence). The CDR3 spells CSARDPAPGFGYEQYF. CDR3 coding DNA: TGCAGTGCTAGAGATCCGGCTCCGGGCTTCGGCTACGAGCAGTACTTC.

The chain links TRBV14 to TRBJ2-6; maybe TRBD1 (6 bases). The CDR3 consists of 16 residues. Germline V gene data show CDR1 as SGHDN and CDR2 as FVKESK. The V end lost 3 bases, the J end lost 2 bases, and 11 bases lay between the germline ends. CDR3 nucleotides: TGTGCCAGCAGCCAGAGCAGGGGAACTGGGGCCAACGTCCTGACTTTC. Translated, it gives CASSQSRGTGANVLTF.

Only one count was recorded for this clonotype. The CDR3 sequence: CASHGVGVGQETQYF. CDR3 sequence (DNA): TGTGCCAGCCACGGTGTAGGTGTCGGCCAAGAGACCCAGTACTTC. This chain connects TRBV6-2 or TRBV6-3 to TRBJ2-5, with D unclear. Germline assignment: CDR1 MNHEY and CDR2 SVGEGT. The CDR3 is 15 amino acids. V was trimmed by 8 bases and J by 1 base, leaving 17 bases between them.

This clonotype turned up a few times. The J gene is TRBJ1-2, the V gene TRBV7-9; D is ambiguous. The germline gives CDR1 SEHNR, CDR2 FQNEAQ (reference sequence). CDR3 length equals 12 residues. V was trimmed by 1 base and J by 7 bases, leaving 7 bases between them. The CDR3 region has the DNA TGTGCCAGCAGCTTAGTGGGTGGTGGCTACACCTTC. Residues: CASSLVGGGYTF. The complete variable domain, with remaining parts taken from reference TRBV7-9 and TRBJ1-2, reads DTGVSQNPRHKITKRGQNVTFRCDPISEHNRLYWYRQTLGQGPEFLTYFQNEAQLEKSRLLSDRFSAERPKGSFSTLEIQRTEQGDSAMYLCASSLVGGGYTFGSGTRLTVV.

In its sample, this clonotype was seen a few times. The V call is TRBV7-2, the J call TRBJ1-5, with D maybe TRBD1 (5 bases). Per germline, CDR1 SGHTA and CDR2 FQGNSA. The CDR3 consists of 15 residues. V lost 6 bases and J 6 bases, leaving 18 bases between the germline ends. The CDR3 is CASSITSGSAQPQHF. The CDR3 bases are TGTGCCAGCAGTATTACATCAGGGTCGGCTCAGCCCCAGCATTTT.

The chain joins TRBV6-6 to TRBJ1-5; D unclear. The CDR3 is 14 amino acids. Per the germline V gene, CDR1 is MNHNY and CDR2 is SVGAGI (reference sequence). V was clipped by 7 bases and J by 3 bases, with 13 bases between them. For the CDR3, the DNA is TGTGCCAGCACCAAACCTCTAAACAATCAGCCCCAGCATTTT. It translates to CASTKPLNNQPQHF.

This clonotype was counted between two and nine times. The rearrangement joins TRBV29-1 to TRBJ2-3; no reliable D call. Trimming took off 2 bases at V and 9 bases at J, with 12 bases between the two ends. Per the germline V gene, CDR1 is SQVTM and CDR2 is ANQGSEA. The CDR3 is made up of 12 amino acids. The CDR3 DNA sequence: TGCAGCGTTGAAATCATTAGCAGGACGCAGTATTTT. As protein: CSVEIISRTQYF.

As DNA, the CDR3 is TGTGCCAGCAGTGACCGACAGGGGACTTATAATTCACCCCTCCACTTT. Residues: CASSDRQGTYNSPLHF. This chain joins TRBV6-4 and TRBJ1-6; 8 positions agree with TRBD1. The trim removed 2 bases at V and 4 bases at J, leaving 4 bases unmatched. This CDR3 is built from 16 residues. In germline, CDR1 is MRHNA, CDR2 SNTAGT.

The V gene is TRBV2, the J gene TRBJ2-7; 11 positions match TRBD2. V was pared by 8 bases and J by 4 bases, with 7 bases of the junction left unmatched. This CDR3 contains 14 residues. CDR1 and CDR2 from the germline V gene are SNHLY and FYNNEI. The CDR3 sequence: CASVGLAGTYEQYF. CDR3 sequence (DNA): TGTGCCAGCGTCGGACTAGCGGGTACTTACGAGCAGTACTTC.

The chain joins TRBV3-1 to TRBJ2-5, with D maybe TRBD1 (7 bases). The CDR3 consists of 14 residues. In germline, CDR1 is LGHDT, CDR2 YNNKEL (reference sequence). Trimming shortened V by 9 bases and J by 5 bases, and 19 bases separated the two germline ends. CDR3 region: CASLDREDKETQYF. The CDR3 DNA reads TGTGCCAGTCTCGACAGGGAGGATAAGGAGACCCAGTACTTC.

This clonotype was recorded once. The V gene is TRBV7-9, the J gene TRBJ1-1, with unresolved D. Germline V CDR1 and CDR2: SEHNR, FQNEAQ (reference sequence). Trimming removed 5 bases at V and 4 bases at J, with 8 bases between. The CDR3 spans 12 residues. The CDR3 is CASSEAGTEAFF. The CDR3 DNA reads TGTGCCAGCAGCGAAGCCGGCACTGAAGCTTTCTTT.

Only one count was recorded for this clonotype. The CDR3 reads CASTRGGQGGEQYF. CDR3 in DNA: TGTGCCAGCACGCGAGGAGGACAGGGAGGCGAGCAGTACTTC. The gene calls are TRBV28 and TRBJ2-5, with 8 bases aligning to TRBD1. The J call may be wrong; the DNA end is better matched by TRBJ2-7. Germline CDR1 MDHEN, CDR2 SYDVKM. The CDR3 consists of 14 residues.

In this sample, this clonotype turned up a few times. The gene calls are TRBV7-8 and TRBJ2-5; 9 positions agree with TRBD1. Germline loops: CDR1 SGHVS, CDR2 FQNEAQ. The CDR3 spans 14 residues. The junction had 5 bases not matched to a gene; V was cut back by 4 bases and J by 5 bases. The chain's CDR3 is CASSWKDRGETQYF. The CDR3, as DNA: TGTGCCAGCAGCTGGAAGGACAGGGGTGAGACCCAGTACTTC.

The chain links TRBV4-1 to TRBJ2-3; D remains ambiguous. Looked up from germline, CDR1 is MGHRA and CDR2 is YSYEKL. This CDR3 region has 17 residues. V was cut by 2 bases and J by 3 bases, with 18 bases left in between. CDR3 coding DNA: TGCGCCAGCAGCCAATACAACAAAGGAGTGGAGACAGATACGCAGTATTTT. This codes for CASSQYNKGVETDTQYF.

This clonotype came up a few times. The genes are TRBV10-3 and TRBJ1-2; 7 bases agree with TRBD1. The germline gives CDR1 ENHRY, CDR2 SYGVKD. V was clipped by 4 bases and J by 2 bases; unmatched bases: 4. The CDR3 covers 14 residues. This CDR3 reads CAISVSGQNYGYTF. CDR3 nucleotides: TGTGCCATCAGTGTCTCGGGACAGAACTATGGCTACACCTTC.

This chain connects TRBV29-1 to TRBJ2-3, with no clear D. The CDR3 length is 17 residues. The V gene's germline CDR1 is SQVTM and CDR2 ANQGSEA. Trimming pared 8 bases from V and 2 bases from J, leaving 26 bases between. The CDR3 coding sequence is TGCAGCCCCCTTTGGGCCTCGTACTCAGGAGACACAGATACGCAGTATTTT. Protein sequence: CSPLWASYSGDTDTQYF.

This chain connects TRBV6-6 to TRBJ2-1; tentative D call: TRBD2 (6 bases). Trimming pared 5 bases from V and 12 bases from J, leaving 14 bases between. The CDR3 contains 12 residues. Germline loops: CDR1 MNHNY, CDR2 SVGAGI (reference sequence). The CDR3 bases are TGTGCCAGCAGTCGACTAGACATGTGGCAGTTCTTC. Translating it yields CASSRLDMWQFF.

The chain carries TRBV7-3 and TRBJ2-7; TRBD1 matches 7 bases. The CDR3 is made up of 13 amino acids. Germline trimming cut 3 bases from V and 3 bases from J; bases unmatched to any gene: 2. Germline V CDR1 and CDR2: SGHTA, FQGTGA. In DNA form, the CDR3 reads TGTGCCAGCAGCTTCGACAGGGACTACGAGCAGTACTTC. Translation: CASSFDRDYEQYF.

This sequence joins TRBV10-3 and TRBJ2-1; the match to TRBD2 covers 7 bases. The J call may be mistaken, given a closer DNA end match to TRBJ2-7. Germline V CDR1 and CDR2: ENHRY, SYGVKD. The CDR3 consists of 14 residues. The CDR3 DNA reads TGTGCCATCAGCCAGACGGGGGGTTACAATGAGCAGTACTTC. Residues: CAISQTGGYNEQYF.

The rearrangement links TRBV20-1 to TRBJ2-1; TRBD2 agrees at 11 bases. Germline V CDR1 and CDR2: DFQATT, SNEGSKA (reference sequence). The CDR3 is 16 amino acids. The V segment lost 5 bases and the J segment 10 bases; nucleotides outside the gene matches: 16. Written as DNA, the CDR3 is TGCAGTGCTCACCAACCGGGACTAGCGGCGCACGGAGAGCAGTTCTTC. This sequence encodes CSAHQPGLAAHGEQFF.

The CDR3 nucleotides read TGTGCCAGCAGCTTAGGTGTTCTACCAAGAAGACAGGACTACAATGAGCAGTTCTTC. Its translation: CASSLGVLPRRQDYNEQFF. This rearrangement joins TRBV7-9 to TRBJ2-1, with a weak D call TRBD1 (6 bases). Per the germline V gene, CDR1 is SEHNR and CDR2 is FQNEAQ (reference sequence). The CDR3 loop spans 19 amino acids. V lost 1 base and J 3 bases, leaving 22 bases between the germline ends.